This TCR beta chain was identified during a study of early stage breast cancer tumors (dated by TCRdb to the late 2010s). Turning to the overall study: Of the 15 to 20 invasive breast tumors, about 13 were found to be estrogen receptor-positive, progesterone receptor-positive and HER2-negative. About 65% of the 12 ER+/PR+/HER2- tumors were invasive ductal carcinomas, while the other four were invasive lobular carcinomas. A read coverage of roughly 10-fold per sample was achieved on average. The samples as a whole yielded some 2,700,000 detected templates, corresponding to approximately 990,000 unique clonotypes.

Each sample was amplified in two independent genomic DNA replicates, using approximately 550 ng for blood and roughly 1.5 ug for tumor or normal breast. Following the manufacturer's instructions, the ImmunoSeq Intro kit was used to carry out TCRB sequencing on genomic DNA. The multiplex PCR ran for around 33 cycles using proprietary primers and spike-in control sequences for absolute quantification. Single-end 150-bp reads were used to sequence an 87-bp fragment covering the CDR3 and the flanking V and J genes. Seven samples, with two replicates for each sample, were multiplexed per lane of an Illumina MiSeq using version 3.0 chemistry. On the authors' methods: Raw data were processed by the vendor's proprietary pipeline, with both replicates merged into one result per sample. Clonotypes were defined as productive rearrangements sharing the V-gene family, CDR3 amino acid sequence and J-gene segment. Clonality was computed as 1 minus the normalized Shannon entropy (Pielou evenness) of TCRB abundances. To estimate T cell density, the total number of templates was divided by the input cell count, which was inferred from how much DNA went in. Total repertoire diversity and clonality were estimated with Recon using default parameters. A clonotype counted as tumor-enriched if its abundance in tumor exceeded 0.1% and was at least 32-fold higher than its abundance in normal breast. Held by TCRdb, this immuneACCESS table contains in-frame sequences only and omits some clones. Under half of the omission traces to an unresolved V gene where checked; the cause of the rest is unknown. That table supplies the V and J calls and clone size; D and trimming were determined from the DNA. Recorded for this sample are thousands of clones; about 70% of them occurred a single time. The top ten clones comprise roughly an eighth of the sample.

General study outcomes and caveats: Enriched TCRB sequences shared across patients were mostly commonly generated sequences, unlikely to play an important role in the tumor microenvironment. The small cohort size prevented analysis by tumor subtype. Chain pairing and functional markers such as CD4, CD8 and FOXP3 were missed by bulk genomic DNA sequencing of unsorted cells. Greater similarity was observed between blood and normal breast repertoires than between blood and tumor repertoires, and tumor was distinguished from normal in about 85% of the 16 patients when each tissue was compared with blood. Roughly 2.6-fold higher T cell density and higher clonality were observed in tumors than in adjacent normal breast tissue.

At the junction V is shortened by 2 bases and J by 0 bases; bases outside the gene matches: 5. The CDR3 holds 15 amino acids from the cysteine to the phenylalanine. The CDR3 DNA has 45 bases and is translated from base 1. Per the germline V gene (reference sequence), GTSNPN is the CDR1 and SVGIG is the CDR2. As concerns this clone: What antigen it recognizes has not been identified. Base-call qualities are not available, and no considerably larger clone is one nucleotide away.

Taken from roughly 2-4 cm away from the tumor, the adjacent normal breast tissue was rinsed with PBS and kept in prechilled RNAlater. Because normal breast tissue has high lipid content and low cell density, roughly 90-310 mg of normal breast tissue was often needed to obtain enough DNA. The study profiled bulk TCR beta-chain repertoires in matched peripheral blood, tumor and adjacent normal breast tissue taken from more than 15 patients with early-stage breast cancer. Genomic DNA was extracted with the Qiagen AllPrep DNA/RNA Mini kit. The sequence is built from TRBV30 and TRBJ2-3; a stretch of 7 junction bases matches TRBD2. The sequence derives from a person between 55 and 69 years old with breast cancer. Sequencing was performed on normal breast tissue next to the tumor. CDR3 sequence: CAWSFGGDSTDTQYF. The DNA sequence is as follows: TGTGCCTGGAGTTTTGGGGGGGACAGCACAGATACGCAGTATTTT.